Following are 20 T cell receptor beta chains from one sample sequenced in a study of cytomegalovirus exposure and HLA in healthy donors. 13 Jbeta primers and 60 Vbeta primers were used for the PCR. Using immunoSEQ multiplex PCR, the repertoire was profiled, and TCRdb retains in-frame clones only, with some absent. The sample consists of approximately 150,000 clones, roughly 76% of them appearing once. The specimen sequenced was PBMCs. The receptors originated from a woman in her twenties or thirties in good health and CMV-seronegative.

The chain employs TRBV7-9 and TRBJ2-5, with a weak D call TRBD2 (5 bases). Germline V gene lookup returns CDR1 SEHNR and CDR2 FQNEAQ (reference sequence). The CDR3 spans 15 residues. Trimming removed 5 bases from V and 7 bases from J, with 20 bases in between. DNA of the CDR3: TGTGCCAGCAGCACCATACCGGGCCGACGGGGGACCCAGTACTTC. This gives the protein CASSTIPGRRGTQYF. The whole variable domain, remainder taken from reference TRBV7-9 and TRBJ2-5, is DTGVSQNPRHKITKRGQNVTFRCDPISEHNRLYWYRQTLGQGPEFLTYFQNEAQLEKSRLLSDRFSAERPKGSFSTLEIQRTEQGDSAMYLCASSTIPGRRGTQYFGPGTRLLVL.

The rearrangement joins TRBV7-3 to TRBJ2-5; 10 nucleotides match TRBD2. V lost 5 bases, J lost 0 bases, and 9 bases stayed unmatched. Germline V gene data show CDR1 as SGHTA and CDR2 as FQGTGA. This CDR3 comprises 17 residues. The CDR3 spells CASSHRRLAGNQETQYF. CDR3 nucleotides: TGTGCCAGCAGCCACAGAAGACTAGCGGGTAACCAAGAGACCCAGTACTTC.

This chain uses TRBV6-1 with TRBJ2-7, with D maybe TRBD2 (5 bases). V was clipped by 7 bases and J by 4 bases, with 8 bases between them. CDR1 is MNHNS, CDR2 SASEGT, per germline. There are 11 residues in the CDR3. The CDR3: CASKGVYEQYF. The DNA for the CDR3 is TGTGCCAGCAAGGGAGTATACGAGCAGTACTTC.

Of note for this clone: Compared with germline, one end of the junction differs, possibly owing to a read error. This chain joins TRBV15 and TRBJ2-6; 16 bases map to TRBD2. The CDR3 consists of 19 residues. Germline loops: CDR1 LNHNV, CDR2 YYDKDF (reference sequence). The DNA for the CDR3 is TGTGTCACCAGCAGGTTCGGGACTAGCGGGAGGGCAGGGGCCAACGTCCTGACTTTC. Its translation: CVTSRFGTSGRAGANVLTF.

The CDR3 DNA reads TGTGCCAGTAGTATCAGGGGGGTCGGCAATCAGCCCCAGCATTTT. Translation: CASSIRGVGNQPQHF. The chain links TRBV19 to TRBJ1-5; 7 nucleotides line up with TRBD1. In germline, CDR1 is LNHDA, CDR2 SQIVND (reference sequence). Trimming removed 3 bases from V and 2 bases from J; junction bases left unmatched: 4. This CDR3 comprises 15 residues. Together with reference TRBV19 and TRBJ1-5, the CDR3 gives the full variable domain: DGGITQSPKYLFRKEGQNVTLSCEQNLNHDAMYWYRQDPGQGLRLIYYSQIVNDFQKGDIAEGYSVSREKKESFPLTVTSAQKNPTAFYLCASSIRGVGNQPQHFGDGTRLSIL.

V is TRBV30 and J is TRBJ2-5; tentatively, D is TRBD1 (6 bases). V shed 3 bases and J shed 6 bases, with 14 bases lying between them. CDR3 length: 13 amino acids. From germline, CDR1 is GTSNPN and CDR2 SVGIG (reference sequence). The CDR3 region has the DNA TGTGCCTGGAGCGAGGGGGACAAGAAGACCCAGTACTTC. It encodes CAWSEGDKKTQYF.

The sample holds one count of this clone. This chain joins TRBV2 and TRBJ2-3; 7 nucleotides align to TRBD1. J gave up 5 bases and V 6 bases, and 11 bases lay outside the gene matches. In germline, CDR1 is SNHLY, CDR2 FYNNEI. This CDR3 has 15 amino acids. This chain's CDR3 is CASSAPGQIRDTQYF. CDR3 coding DNA: TGTGCCAGCAGCGCCCCGGGACAGATCAGAGATACGCAGTATTTT. Variable domain in full (rest from reference TRBV2 and TRBJ2-3): EPEVTQTPSHQVTQMGQEVILRCVPISNHLYFYWYRQILGQKVEFLVSFYNNEISEKSEIFDDQFSVERPDGSNFTLKIRSTKLEDSAMYFCASSAPGQIRDTQYFGPGTRLTVL.

V is TRBV29-1 and J is TRBJ1-1, with TRBD1 as a possible D gene (6 bases). There are 12 residues in the CDR3. Germline V gene sequence: CDR1 SQVTM, CDR2 ANQGSEA. Trimming took off 3 bases at V and 5 bases at J, with 10 bases between the two ends. The CDR3 DNA is TGCAGCGTTGAGGACAGAACTACTGAAGCTTTCTTT. Translation gives CSVEDRTTEAFF.

The chain combines TRBV6-5 with TRBJ2-3, with 14 bases that match TRBD2. V shed 4 bases and J 4 bases; nucleotides not matched to a gene: 1. CDR3 length equals 15 residues. Looked up from germline, CDR1 is MNHEY and CDR2 is SVGAGI. DNA of the CDR3: TGTGCCAGCAGTTTGGGACTAGCGGGAGCAGATACGCAGTATTTT. Translation gives CASSLGLAGADTQYF.

The genes are TRBV7-3 and TRBJ2-3, with D possibly being TRBD2 (5 bases). Germline CDR1 reads SGHTA; CDR2 reads FQGTGA. Trimming took off 5 bases at V and 2 bases at J, with 5 bases between the two ends. The CDR3 spans 12 residues. The CDR3 sequence: CASSRDTDTQYF. CDR3 coding DNA: TGTGCCAGCAGCCGGGACACAGATACGCAGTATTTT. The full variable domain, with the rest looked up from reference TRBV7-3 and TRBJ2-3, is GAGVSQTPSNKVTEKGKYVELRCDPISGHTALYWYRQSLGQGPEFLIYFQGTGAADDSGLPNDRFFAVRPEGSVSTLKIQRTERGDSAVYLCASSRDTDTQYFGPGTRLTVL.

The V and J genes are TRBV2 and TRBJ2-7; TRBD2 might be the D (7 bases). The germline V and J ends were trimmed by 6 bases and 2 bases, with 17 bases remaining between them. This CDR3 region has 15 residues. CDR1 is SNHLY and CDR2 is FYNNEI in the germline V gene. The CDR3 loop is CASSASEGGAYEQYF. In nucleotides, the CDR3 is TGTGCCAGCAGCGCCTCCGAGGGGGGGGCCTACGAGCAGTACTTC.

The J gene is TRBJ1-3, the V gene TRBV7-2, with D perhaps matching TRBD1 (6 bases). Germline values: CDR1 SGHTA, CDR2 FQGNSA. The CDR3 spans 13 residues. The V and J ends lost 3 bases and 5 bases respectively, with 8 bases between them. As DNA, the CDR3 is TGTGCCAGCAGCTTGGGGGCAAGAAACACCATATATTTT. Translation: CASSLGARNTIYF.

The J gene is TRBJ2-7, the V gene TRBV5-1; D possibly corresponds to TRBD2 (5 bases). CDR1 is SGHRS and CDR2 is YFSETQ in the germline V gene. The V end lost 4 bases, the J end lost 1 base, and 18 bases lay between the germline ends. This CDR3 spans 16 amino acids. The CDR3 sequence is CASSTGLPRGSYEQYF. In nucleotides, the CDR3 is TGCGCCAGCAGCACGGGCCTACCCCGGGGATCCTACGAGCAGTACTTC.

The chain couples TRBV4-1 to TRBJ2-7, with D perhaps matching TRBD2 (6 bases). The CDR3 consists of 18 residues. Germline assignment: CDR1 MGHRA and CDR2 YSYEKL. V was cut by 1 base and J by 0 bases, with 19 bases left in between. CDR3 DNA sequence: TGCGCCAGCAGCCAAGTCACAAACGTAGCGGCTCACTCCTACGAGCAGTACTTC. Its protein product is CASSQVTNVAAHSYEQYF.

Remarks on this clone: The junction does not match germline at one end; this may be a read error. This rearrangement joins TRBV6-1 to TRBJ2-7; a possible D gene is TRBD1 (5 bases). The CDR3 has 13 residues. The germline CDR1 and CDR2 sequences are MNHNS and SASEGT. The CDR3 loop is CASSYPSTSGYRF. The CDR3 nucleotides read TGTGCCAGCAGTTATCCGTCGACGTCAGGGTACCGCTTC.

The V and J genes are TRBV19 and TRBJ1-5; D may be TRBD1 (6 bases). The CDR3 totals 13 residues. The V end lost 10 bases, the J end lost 4 bases, and 14 bases lay between the germline ends. Germline CDR1 LNHDA, CDR2 SQIVND (reference sequence). The CDR3 sequence: CATGDRHNQPQHF. The CDR3 DNA follows: TGTGCCACCGGAGACAGGCATAATCAGCCCCAGCATTTT.

This chain links TRBV30 with TRBJ1-6; 7 bases line up with TRBD1. J lost 9 bases, V lost 5 bases, and 16 bases had no gene match. The germline CDR1 and CDR2 sequences are GTSNPN and SVGIG (reference sequence). CDR3 length: 16 residues. The CDR3 nucleotides are TGTGCCTGGGATCGGACAGGTTACGCCTGGGGTTCACCCCTCCACTTT. The encoded protein is CAWDRTGYAWGSPLHF.

The V and J genes are TRBV7-3 and TRBJ2-7; 7 bases align to TRBD2. Germline CDR1 is SGHTA and CDR2 is FQGTGA. V gave up 1 base and J gave up 2 bases; unmatched junction bases: 5. The CDR3 runs to 15 residues. The CDR3 is CASSLSGGIAYEQYF. CDR3 coding DNA: TGTGCCAGCAGCTTAAGCGGGGGAATTGCCTACGAGCAGTACTTC.

V and J are TRBV2 and TRBJ2-1; D uncertain. Germline-derived CDR1 and CDR2 are SNHLY and FYNNEI. V dropped 6 bases and J dropped 0 bases, with 12 bases sitting between them. This CDR3 is built from 15 residues. CDR3 sequence (DNA): TGTGCCAGCAGAGCCCTACCGAGCTCCTACAATGAGCAGTTCTTC. It codes for CASRALPSSYNEQFF.

This chain uses TRBV7-2 with TRBJ1-4; perhaps TRBD1 as D (5 bases). The CDR3 consists of 15 residues. V was pared by 4 bases and J by 2 bases, with 11 bases between. Germline V gene sequence: CDR1 SGHTA, CDR2 FQGNSA. The CDR3 sequence: CASSSLQGTNEKLFF. The DNA for the CDR3 is TGTGCCAGCAGCTCCCTCCAGGGTACTAATGAAAAACTGTTTTTT.